This T cell receptor (beta chain) was sequenced for a study of identical twins. Study-wide points: Clonotypes of the beta chain that were abundant in cord blood carried fewer insertions (memory repertoires showed none).

The length of the CDR3 is 15 residues. Germline V lookup: CDR1 LGHDT, CDR2 YNNKEL (reference sequence). Trimming removed 2 bases from V and 0 bases from J, with 8 bases in between. This clonotype occurred many times. Its antigen remains unknown. Healthy Caucasian donors formed the entire cohort. TCRdb reanalysed the 5' RACE reads using MiXCR and keeps one entry per CDR3 protein. The sample lists around 340,000 distinct CDR3 sequences; approximately 13% were seen once. The same sample was also used in a study of yellow fever vaccine responses in identical twins.

The sequenced material came from CD8+ T cells sorted from blood. This chain joins TRBV3-1 and TRBJ2-1, with D uncertain. This receptor was taken from a young woman in good health. CDR3 nucleotides: TGTGCCAGCAGCCAAAGCAGTCGCTCCTACAATGAGCAGTTCTTC. This codes for CASSQSSRSYNEQFF.